The text below deals with one TCR beta chain. Its target is unknown. The data originate from a study of cytomegalovirus exposure and HLA in healthy donors. Whole-study context: Genotyping showed roughly 83% of some 400 donors falling in the Caucasian-associated ancestry cluster.

With 60 Vbeta and 13 Jbeta primers, the PCR was carried out. TCRdb keeps only in-frame clones here, not all; method: immunoSEQ multiplex PCR. The data hold around 62,000 clones, with roughly 75% observed a single time. Study-level points and caveats: Highly shared sequence variants in one cluster were likely a sequencing artifact. The study assumed roughly uniform donor sequencing depth for presence/absence analyses. A later analysis found most CMV-associated TCR beta chains apparently HLA-restricted.

Sequencing used PBMCs. The sequence was obtained from a man in his sixties in good health and CMV-seropositive.

CDR3 sequence (DNA): TGTGCCAGCAGTTTAACCCGTGGGACCCCTAGCGGGGTAGAGACCCAGTACTTC. This codes for CASSLTRGTPSGVETQYF. This chain uses TRBV27 with TRBJ2-5, with 9 bases aligning to TRBD2. The CDR3 covers 18 residues. V lost 2 bases and J lost 4; bases outside the gene matches: 14. Per germline, CDR1 MNHEY and CDR2 SMNVEV (reference sequence).